The clone carrying this TCR beta chain was picked up many times. Its target is not known. This entry belongs to a study of identical twins. Whole-study findings and limits: One should note that invariant MAIT and iNKT cells could partly confound zero-insertion analyses. Cord blood beta clonotypes that were abundant carried fewer insertions, and memory repertoires showed no such trend. There was more out-of-frame TCR alpha sharing in monozygotic twins than models estimated. Within twin pairs, the out-of-frame alpha sequences they shared showed excess low generation probability.

TCRdb called the 5' RACE reads again in MiXCR, with one record for every CDR3 protein. The sample carries 420,000 or so distinct CDR3 sequences, 15% to 20% recorded once. The CDR3 is 13 amino acids. Germline CDR1 reads PRHDT; CDR2 reads FYEKMQ (reference sequence). The V end was cut by 5 bases, the J end by 2 bases, with 7 bases between. This receptor was obtained from a man in his forties or fifties in good health. The V gene is TRBV13, the J gene TRBJ2-1; no firm D call. Source material: naive T cells sorted from blood. DNA of the CDR3: TGTGCCAGCAGCCCACCGGCCTACAATGAGCAGTTCTTC. Protein sequence: CASSPPAYNEQFF.